The 10 T cell receptor beta chains below come from one sample, sequenced in a study of spatial heterogeneity in lung cancer. No antigen has been identified for these receptors. Study-wide points: Within tumors, counts of expanded alpha and beta TCRs tracked tumor mutation counts.

Documented time point: sample taken at primary tumor resection. Each CDR3 protein is one row after TCRdb ran MiXCR on the 5' RACE reads. The sample includes about 5,300 distinct CDR3 sequences, around 7.7% of them seen just once. The sample in question was lung tumor tissue, obtained at surgery. These receptors came from a male donor with early-stage non-small cell lung cancer.

This chain joins TRBV18 and TRBJ1-5; the match to TRBD1 covers 8 bases. V gave up 3 bases and J gave up 2 bases; unmatched junction bases: 3. The CDR3 has 15 amino acids. Per germline, CDR1 KGHSH and CDR2 LQKENI. In DNA form, the CDR3 reads TGTGCCAGCTCACCTGACAGGGGCGGCAATCAGCCCCAGCATTTT. Translated, it gives CASSPDRGGNQPQHF.

This clonotype was detected only a few times. The rearrangement joins TRBV28 to TRBJ1-5; no firm D call. The CDR3 consists of 14 residues. Germline loops: CDR1 MDHEN, CDR2 SYDVKM. Deletions cut 5 bases from V and 3 bases from J, with 11 bases between. The CDR3 DNA is TGTGCCAGCAGTCCCCAGCTTCCCAATCAGCCCCAGCATTTT. It is translated as CASSPQLPNQPQHF.

This clonotype was seen repeatedly, ten times or more. This rearrangement joins TRBV27 to TRBJ2-2; 11 positions match TRBD2. The germline CDR1 and CDR2 sequences are MNHEY and SMNVEV (reference sequence). CDR3 size: 15 residues. Trimming at V came to 10 bases and at J to 4 bases, leaving 8 bases not matched to a gene. The CDR3 sequence: CATSTSGRSTGELFF. The CDR3 nucleotides read TGTGCCACTTCTACTAGCGGGAGAAGCACCGGGGAGCTGTTTTTT.

This clonotype was counted at least ten times. The gene calls are TRBV28 and TRBJ1-6; D unresolved. V lost 5 bases, J lost 10 bases, and 9 bases lay in between. The CDR3 has 12 residues. In germline, CDR1 is MDHEN, CDR2 SYDVKM. CDR3 nucleotides: TGTGCCAGCAGTGCTCCCTACTCACCCCTCCACTTT. Residues: CASSAPYSPLHF.

This clonotype counts as medium-sized. The rearrangement joins TRBV2 to TRBJ1-5; weak D call: TRBD1 (5 bases). The CDR3 consists of 15 residues. Per germline, CDR1 SNHLY and CDR2 FYNNEI. Trimming took 5 bases from V and 4 from J, leaving 15 bases between them. CDR3 coding DNA: TGTGCCAGCAGTTCCCGGGCCGGGGCGAATCAGCCCCAGCATTTT. The encoded protein is CASSSRAGANQPQHF.

This clonotype has more than one count but fewer than ten. The gene calls are TRBV20-1 and TRBJ2-3, with TRBD2 identical over 10 bases. Germline V gene sequence: CDR1 DFQATT, CDR2 SNEGSKA (reference sequence). This CDR3 spans 15 amino acids. The CDR3 sequence: CSALPSGRRTDTQYF. The CDR3 bases are TGCAGCGCACTACCTAGCGGGAGAAGAACAGATACGCAGTATTTT.

This clonotype was detected many times. The V gene is TRBV20-1, the J gene TRBJ2-7, with D possibly being TRBD2 (6 bases). Germline values: CDR1 DFQATT, CDR2 SNEGSKA (reference sequence). V lost 3 bases, J lost 5 bases, and 17 bases lay in between. This CDR3 is 14 amino acids long. The chain's CDR3 is CSARGTAVGNEQYF. The CDR3 bases are TGCAGTGCTAGGGGGACTGCGGTAGGGAACGAGCAGTACTTC.

This clonotype was counted many times. CDR3 sequence (DNA): TGTGCCAGCAGTTTCGGCGGTGCCTACAATGAGCAGTTCTTC. It codes for CASSFGGAYNEQFF. V is TRBV12-3 or TRBV12-4 and J is TRBJ2-1; D unresolved. The CDR3 runs to 14 residues. V shed 3 bases and J shed 2 bases, with 8 bases lying between them.

This clonotype was counted ten times or more. The rearrangement links TRBV11-1 to TRBJ2-5; 10 bases agree with TRBD2. V lost 1 base to trimming and J lost 2 bases; unmatched junction nucleotides: 4. The germline CDR1 and CDR2 sequences are SGHAT and FQDESV (reference sequence). The CDR3 loop spans 16 amino acids. CDR3 sequence: CASSLDPLAGQETQYF. CDR3 DNA sequence: TGTGCCAGCAGCTTAGACCCACTAGCGGGGCAAGAGACCCAGTACTTC.

This clonotype was recorded many times. This rearrangement joins TRBV28 to TRBJ2-7; 7 bases match TRBD2. CDR1 MDHEN and CDR2 SYDVKM come from the germline V gene. V was clipped by 2 bases and J by 7 bases; unmatched bases: 8. CDR3 length equals 14 residues. In nucleotides, the CDR3 is TGTGCCAGCAGTTTACTAGCGGTCTGGGGGGAGCAGTACTTC. Translated, it gives CASSLLAVWGEQYF.